These T cell receptor beta chains were read from a single sample in a study of blood T cell repertoires in COVID-19. Sequencing used immunoSEQ multiplex PCR; TCRdb keeps in-frame clones, though not all of them. The profile shows roughly 100,000 clones, approximately 91% of them singletons. The sequenced sample was peripheral blood. The receptors were sampled from a man younger than 35 with acute or convalescent COVID-19. Both conserved end residues are part of each CDR3. Fields, in order: V gene, CDR3 length, clone size, D gene, CDR3 protein. The D gene is left open where the match is weak. Size tells how often a clone was seen (once, few, many) or the class of an expanded clone, and some rows leave it out.

>TRBV30|13|.|TRBD1
CAKEGQKNTEAFF
>TRBV5-5|16|.|.
CASTLIGGRGNTEAFF
>TRBV4-1|17|.|TRBD1
CASSTGTGASTDQPQHF
>TRBV2|14|.|TRBD2
CASSRTLAGETQYF
>TRBV24-1|16|.|TRBD2
CATSKGLAGGTDTQYF
>TRBV7-9|16|.|.
CASSLGESSYNSPLHF
>TRBV7-8|12|.|.
CASSLVGGGAFF
>TRBV13|17|.|TRBD1
CASSSPRTGGFADTQYF
>TRBV28|14|.|TRBD2
CASRLSGSYYEQYF
>TRBV27|14|.|TRBD1
CASSSLGTDRAAFF
>TRBV5-1|14|.|.
CASSLDRANTEAFF
>TRBV9|15|.|TRBD2
CASSVALTSGETQYF
>TRBV5-1|13|.|.
CASRSEGTETQYF
>TRBV5-5|17|.|TRBD2
CASSLFPTSGGGYEQYF
>TRBV10-3|14|.|.
CAITYPLTDEKLFF
>TRBV4-2|14|.|TRBD2
CASSQDAPGGFLFF
>TRBV19|15|.|TRBD1
CASSMFAGGSYGYTF
>TRBV6-6|13|.|.
CASRDKPGGEQFF
>TRBV7-8|14|.|TRBD2
CASSLGGGSYEQYF
>TRBV5-6|12|.|.
CASTQRGYEQYF
>TRBV5-1|16|.|.
CASSLGLQGGNTEAFF
>TRBV2|17|.|.
CASRSGQTFSSGNTIYF
>TRBV5-1|15|.|.
CASRDATVGSEKLFF
>TRBV5-1|18|.|.
CASSLTPPRGLGDTEAFF
>TRBV27|18|.|TRBD2
CASTPTSGRTLLTYEQYF
>TRBV5-1|14|once|TRBD1
CASSLNRGNTEAFF
>TRBV5-1|16|.|TRBD1
CASSPSPQGVNTEAFF
>TRBV6-4|17|.|.
CASSDSWSAGEYYGYTF
>TRBV5-1|16|.|.
CASSLGTVYSGNTIYF
>TRBV25-1|15|.|TRBD1
CASSDTRGSGNTIYF
>TRBV4-1|16|.|TRBD2
CASSQGLSGSGREQYF
>TRBV30|12|once|.
CAWSDRAEKLFF
>TRBV5-1|14|.|TRBD1
CASRSGTANNEQFF
>TRBV6-5|13|.|.
CASSLGTHNEQFF
>TRBV5-1|15|.|TRBD2
CASSLAGGPPNEQYF
>TRBV29-1|15|.|TRBD2
CSVESSGPLGDTQYF
>TRBV14|15|.|TRBD2
CASSQRTSGRNEQFF
>TRBV5-1|13|.|.
CASRDTSTDTQYF
>TRBV18|14|.|TRBD1
CASSPDRGTDTQYF
>TRBV4-1|14|.|TRBD2
CASSLSGTTDTQYF
>TRBV11-3|16|.|TRBD1
CASSHTGGAAGNTIYF
>TRBV7-9|16|.|TRBD2
CASSSSGGLAKNIQYF
>TRBV3-1/TRBV3-2|16|.|TRBD2
CASSARGRLVYNEQFF
>TRBV7-9|14|.|TRBD1
CASSSTGANQPQHF
>TRBV12-3/TRBV12-4|11|.|.
CASTQVGVAFF